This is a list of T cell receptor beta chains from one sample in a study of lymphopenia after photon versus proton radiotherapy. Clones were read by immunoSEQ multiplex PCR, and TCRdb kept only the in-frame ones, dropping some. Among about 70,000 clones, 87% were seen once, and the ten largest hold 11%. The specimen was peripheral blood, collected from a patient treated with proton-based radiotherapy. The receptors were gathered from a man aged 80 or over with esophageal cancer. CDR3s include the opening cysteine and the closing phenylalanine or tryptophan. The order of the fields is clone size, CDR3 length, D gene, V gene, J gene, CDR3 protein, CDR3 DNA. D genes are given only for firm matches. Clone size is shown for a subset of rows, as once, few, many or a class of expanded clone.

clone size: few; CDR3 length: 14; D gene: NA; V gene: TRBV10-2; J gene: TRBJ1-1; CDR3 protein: CASSEPGNRREAFF; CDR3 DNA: TGCGCCAGCAGTGAGCCGGGTAACCGGAGGGAAGCTTTCTTT
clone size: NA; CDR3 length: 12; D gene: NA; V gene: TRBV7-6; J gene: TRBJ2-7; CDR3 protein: CASSPGRYEQYF; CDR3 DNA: TGTGCCAGCAGCCCGGGACGGTACGAGCAGTACTTC
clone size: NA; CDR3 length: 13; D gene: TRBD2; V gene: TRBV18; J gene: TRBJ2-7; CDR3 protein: CASAAGASYEQYF; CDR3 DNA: TGTGCCAGCGCAGCGGGAGCTTCCTACGAGCAGTACTTC
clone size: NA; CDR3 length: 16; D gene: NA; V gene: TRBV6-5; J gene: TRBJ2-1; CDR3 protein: CASSLSGTTSYNEQFF; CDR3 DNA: TGTGCCAGCAGTTTATCCGGGACAACCTCCTACAATGAGCAGTTCTTC
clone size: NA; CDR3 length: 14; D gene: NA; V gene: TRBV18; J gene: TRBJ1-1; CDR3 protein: CASSPRTDTSEAFF; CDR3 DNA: TGTGCCAGCTCACCACGGACGGACACCTCTGAAGCTTTCTTT
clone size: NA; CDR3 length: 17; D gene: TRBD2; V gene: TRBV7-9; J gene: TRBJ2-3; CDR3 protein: CASSLGATSPSTDTQYF; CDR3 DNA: TGTGCCAGCAGCTTAGGAGCGACTAGCCCTAGCACAGATACGCAGTATTTT
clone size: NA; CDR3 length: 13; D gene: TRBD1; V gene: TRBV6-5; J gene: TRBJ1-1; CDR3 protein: CASSSTGGVGAFF; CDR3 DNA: TGTGCCAGCAGTTCCACAGGGGGCGTGGGTGCTTTCTTT
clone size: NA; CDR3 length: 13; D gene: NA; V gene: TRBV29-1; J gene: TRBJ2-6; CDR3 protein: CSVLVSGANVLTF; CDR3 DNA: TGCAGCGTTTTAGTCTCTGGGGCCAACGTCCTGACTTTC
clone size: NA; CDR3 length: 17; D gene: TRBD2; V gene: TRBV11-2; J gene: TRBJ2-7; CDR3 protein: CASSLGSPLAGAYEQYF; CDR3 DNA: TGTGCCAGCAGCTTAGGCTCTCCCCTAGCGGGGGCCTACGAGCAGTACTTC
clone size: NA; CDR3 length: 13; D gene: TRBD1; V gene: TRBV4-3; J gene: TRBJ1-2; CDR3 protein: CASSQWDSSGYTF; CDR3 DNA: TGCGCCAGCAGCCAATGGGACAGCTCCGGCTACACCTTC
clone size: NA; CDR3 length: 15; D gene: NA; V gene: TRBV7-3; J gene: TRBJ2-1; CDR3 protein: CASSSLAGAYNEQFF; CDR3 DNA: TGTGCCAGCAGCTCCCTAGCAGGGGCCTACAATGAGCAGTTCTTC
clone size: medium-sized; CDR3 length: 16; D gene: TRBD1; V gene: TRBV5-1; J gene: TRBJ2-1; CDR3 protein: CASSWGQGSSYNEQFF; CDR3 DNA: TGCGCCAGCAGCTGGGGACAGGGAAGCTCCTACAATGAGCAGTTCTTC
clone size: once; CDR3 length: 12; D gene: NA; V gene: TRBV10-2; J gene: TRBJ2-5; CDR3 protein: CASRAAEETQYF; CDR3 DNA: TGCGCCAGCAGGGCAGCGGAAGAGACCCAGTACTTC
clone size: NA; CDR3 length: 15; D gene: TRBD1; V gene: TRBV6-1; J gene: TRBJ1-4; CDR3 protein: CASRPRQGRNEKLFF; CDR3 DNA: TGTGCCAGCAGACCCCGACAGGGGCGGAATGAAAAACTGTTTTTT
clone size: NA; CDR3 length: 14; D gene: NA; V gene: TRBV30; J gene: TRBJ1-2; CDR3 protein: CAWSRTGTPIGYTF; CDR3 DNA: TGTGCCTGGAGTCGAACCGGGACACCCATAGGCTACACCTTC
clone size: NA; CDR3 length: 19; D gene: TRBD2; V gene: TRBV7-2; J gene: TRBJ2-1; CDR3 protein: CASSLDPPTLAGPRNEQFF; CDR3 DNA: TGTGCCAGCAGCTTAGACCCACCCACCCTAGCGGGACCAAGGAATGAGCAGTTCTTC
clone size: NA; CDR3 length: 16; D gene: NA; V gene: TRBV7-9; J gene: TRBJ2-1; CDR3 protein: CASSPERGSTYNEQFF; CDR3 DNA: TGTGCCAGCAGCCCGGAACGGGGGAGTACCTACAATGAGCAGTTCTTC
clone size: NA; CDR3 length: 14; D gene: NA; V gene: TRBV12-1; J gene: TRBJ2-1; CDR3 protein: CASSFVGAYNEQFF; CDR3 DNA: TGTGCCAGCAGCTTTGTAGGAGCCTACAATGAGCAGTTCTTC
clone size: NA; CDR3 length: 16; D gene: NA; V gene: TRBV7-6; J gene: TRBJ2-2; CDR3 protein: CASSLQTGRNTGELFF; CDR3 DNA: TGTGCCAGCAGCTTGCAAACCGGACGGAACACCGGGGAGCTGTTTTTT
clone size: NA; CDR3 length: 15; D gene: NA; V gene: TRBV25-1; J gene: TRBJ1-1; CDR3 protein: CASSEFGGRSTEAFF; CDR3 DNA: TGTGCCAGCAGTGAATTTGGGGGCAGGAGCACTGAAGCTTTCTTT
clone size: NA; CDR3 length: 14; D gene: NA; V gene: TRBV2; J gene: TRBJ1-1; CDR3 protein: CASSEAGPNTEAFF; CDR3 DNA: TGTGCCAGCAGTGAAGCAGGGCCGAACACTGAAGCTTTCTTT
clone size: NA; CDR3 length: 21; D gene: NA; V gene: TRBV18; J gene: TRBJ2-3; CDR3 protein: CASSSLASSIVGLGPTDTQYF; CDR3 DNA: TGTGCCAGCTCATCTTTGGCCAGTAGTATAGTCGGCTTGGGACCCACAGATACGCAGTATTTT